This T cell receptor (beta chain) was sequenced during a study of siplizumab effects on memory and regulatory T cells. Points from the study as a whole: The authors did not confirm suppressive function in proliferating Tregs from siplizumab cultures. A naive or memory phenotype could not be assigned to roughly 75-95% of the proliferating CD4+ or CD8+ clones. The mean Treg-derived percentage of mappable alloreactive CD4+ clones was around 69% with siplizumab compared with 25% to 30% in controls.

A remark on this clone: Its antigen is unidentified.

Assays examined roughly 100,000 TCR templates per sample. Using immunoSEQ multiplex PCR, the repertoire was profiled, and TCRdb retains in-frame clones only, with some absent. The sample includes roughly 120,000 clones, roughly 94% of them seen just once. The germline V gene has CDR1 MNHEY and CDR2 SMNVEV (reference sequence). Deletions cut 4 bases from V and 2 bases from J, with 12 bases between. This CDR3 contains 15 residues. The chain carries TRBV27 and TRBJ1-3, with a tentative D call TRBD1 (6 bases). The sample taken for sequencing was non-Treg CD4+ T cells sorted from blood. The sequence was collected from a human donor in good health. The CDR3 protein is CASSSTGPTGNTIYF. CDR3 coding DNA: TGTGCCAGCAGTTCGACAGGTCCTACTGGAAACACCATATATTTT.